These 26 T cell receptor beta chains were all obtained from the same sample, sequenced in a study of cytomegalovirus exposure and HLA in healthy donors. Here immunoSEQ multiplex PCR was the method, and the copy in TCRdb shows in-frame clones only, minus some. Seen here are about 130,000 clones, approximately 94% observed once, and the top ten hold approximately 1.8%. Sequencing was performed on PBMCs. Receptors were obtained from a man aged 18 to 35 in good health and CMV-seropositive.

Points on this clone: The junction shows a germline mismatch at one end, possibly a read error. J is TRBJ2-7 and V is TRBV2; D remains unclear. The CDR3 is 13 residues long. Germline CDR1 reads SNHLY; CDR2 reads FYNNEI. The CDR3 DNA is TGTGCCAGCAGCTCCGTGGCGGCCTACAAGCAGTACTTC. It specifies CASSSVAAYKQYF.

The rearrangement joins TRBV4-1 to TRBJ2-6, with 10 bases that match TRBD2. The germline gives CDR1 MGHRA, CDR2 YSYEKL. The ends lost 3 bases at V and 3 bases at J; junction bases unmatched: 11. CDR3 length: 19 amino acids. CDR3 in amino acids: CASSQFLLAGDLGANVLTF. The CDR3 nucleotides are TGCGCCAGCAGCCAGTTCCTCCTAGCGGGAGATCTTGGGGCCAACGTCCTGACTTTC.

This rearrangement joins TRBV27 to TRBJ2-2; 10 bases fit TRBD1. Losses at the gene ends were 4 bases for V and 6 bases for J; bases not matched to a gene: 8. From germline, CDR1 is MNHEY and CDR2 SMNVEV (reference sequence). The CDR3 sequence is 16 residues long. The CDR3 is CASSSYGQGEAGELFF. The CDR3 DNA sequence: TGTGCCAGCAGTTCTTATGGACAGGGGGAGGCCGGGGAGCTGTTTTTT.

The chain uses TRBV6-5 and TRBJ1-2; D is possibly TRBD1 (5 bases). CDR1 is MNHEY, CDR2 SVGAGI, per germline. This CDR3 is 12 amino acids long. V lost 7 bases and J 4 bases, leaving 10 bases between the germline ends. The CDR3 sequence is CASTRGGYGYTF. CDR3 DNA: TGTGCCAGCACTCGGGGGGGCTATGGCTACACCTTC.

In DNA form, the CDR3 reads TGTGCCAGCAGCTTAGAGGCTAGCGTGCAAAACATTCAGTACTTC. This gives the protein CASSLEASVQNIQYF. The rearrangement joins TRBV11-2 to TRBJ2-4, with D possibly matching TRBD2 (6 bases). The V gene lost 0 bases and the J gene lost 5 bases, with 11 bases spanning the gap. There are 15 residues in the CDR3. Looked up from germline, CDR1 is SGHAT and CDR2 is FQNNGV. Full variable domain (remainder filled in from reference TRBV11-2 and TRBJ2-4): EAGVAQSPRYKIIEKRQSVAFWCNPISGHATLYWYQQILGQGPKLLIQFQNNGVVDDSQLPKDRFSAERLKGVDSTLKIQPAKLEDSAVYLCASSLEASVQNIQYFGAGTRLSVL.

J is TRBJ1-2 and V is TRBV12-2; the listed D gene, TRBD1, was not tested against the DNA. TRBV12-2 is a documented pseudogene. The CDR3 spans 17 residues. The CDR3 nucleotides are TGTGCAAGTCGCTTAGCGGGGACAGGCCTCCTTGAGGATGGCTACACCTTC. Translating gives CASRLAGTGLLEDGYTF.

This clone came up once. The chain carries TRBV4-1 and TRBJ1-1, with TRBD1 as a possible D gene (5 bases). V dropped 0 bases and J dropped 10 bases, with 18 bases sitting between them. The CDR3 is made up of 15 amino acids. The germline V gene has CDR1 MGHRA and CDR2 YSYEKL. The CDR3 loop is CASSQDNQGISPAFF. The CDR3, as DNA: TGCGCCAGCAGCCAAGATAACCAGGGAATCTCCCCAGCTTTCTTT.

This chain links TRBV15 with TRBJ2-7; a weak D match, TRBD2 (5 bases). The germline CDR1 and CDR2 sequences are LNHNV and YYDKDF (reference sequence). V was trimmed by 1 base and J by 3 bases, leaving 10 bases between them. This CDR3 region has 14 residues. CDR3 protein: CATSRAGTSYEQYF. The CDR3 DNA is TGTGCCACCAGCAGAGCGGGAACCAGCTACGAGCAGTACTTC.

The chain combines TRBV28 with TRBJ2-5; 9 nucleotides line up with TRBD1. Germline trimming cut 7 bases from V and 4 bases from J; bases unmatched to any gene: 10. The CDR3 loop spans 15 amino acids. Germline CDR1 is MDHEN and CDR2 is SYDVKM. CDR3 DNA: TGTGCCAGCAACATTGGACAGGGGAACGGAGAGACCCAGTACTTC. It codes for CASNIGQGNGETQYF.

This chain joins TRBV18 and TRBJ2-2, with D hard to call. V was clipped by 9 bases and J by 0 bases, with 11 bases between them. The CDR3 has 14 residues. The germline V gene encodes CDR1 KGHSH and CDR2 LQKENI. The chain's CDR3 is CASYSWANTGELFF. The CDR3 coding sequence is TGTGCCAGTTACAGCTGGGCGAACACCGGGGAGCTGTTTTTT.

This chain connects TRBV11-2 to TRBJ1-4; no reliable D call. V lost 2 bases and J 8 bases, leaving 21 bases between the germline ends. The germline V gene encodes CDR1 SGHAT and CDR2 FQNNGV. This CDR3 region has 17 residues. CDR3 sequence: CASSLIEANLNSEKLFF. The CDR3, as DNA: TGTGCCAGCAGCTTAATTGAGGCCAACCTTAACTCAGAAAAACTGTTTTTT.

This chain uses TRBV27 with TRBJ2-1, with TRBD2 matching 11 bases. Trimming at V came to 7 bases and at J to 7 bases, leaving 9 bases not matched to a gene. The CDR3 is 15 residues long. Germline V CDR1 and CDR2: MNHEY, SMNVEV (reference sequence). The CDR3 loop is CASTIGTSGSNEQFF. CDR3 nucleotide sequence: TGTGCCAGCACAATCGGGACTAGCGGTTCTAATGAGCAGTTCTTC.

This rearrangement joins TRBV29-1 to TRBJ1-2, with a possible D match to TRBD1 (6 bases). CDR3 length: 12 amino acids. Trimming stripped 4 bases from V and 0 bases from J, with 6 bases between. Germline values: CDR1 SQVTM, CDR2 ANQGSEA. CDR3 sequence (DNA): TGCAGCGTTGGGACAGCTAACTATGGCTACACCTTC. As protein: CSVGTANYGYTF.

The chain joins TRBV11-3 to TRBJ2-1; D might be TRBD2 (5 bases). The ends were cut back, 3 bases at V and 2 bases at J, with 11 bases in the middle. Germline-derived CDR1 and CDR2 are SGHNT and YENEEA. There are 15 residues in the CDR3. CDR3 sequence: CASSFARVPYNEQFF. The DNA of the CDR3 is TGTGCCAGCAGCTTCGCGCGGGTGCCCTACAATGAGCAGTTCTTC.

This clone was picked up a small number of times. This chain uses TRBV27 with TRBJ2-3; 11 bases map to TRBD2. The CDR3 runs to 16 residues. Germline loops: CDR1 MNHEY, CDR2 SMNVEV (reference sequence). J gave up 4 bases and V 4 bases, and 7 bases lay outside the gene matches. CDR3 residues: CASSSLAGEFPDTQYF. The DNA of the CDR3 is TGTGCCAGCAGTTCACTAGCGGGAGAGTTCCCAGATACGCAGTATTTT.

The genes are TRBV4-1 and TRBJ1-2; D perhaps matches TRBD1 (5 bases). Trimming shortened V by 1 base and J by 8 bases, and 11 bases separated the two germline ends. In germline, CDR1 is MGHRA, CDR2 YSYEKL. The CDR3 has 13 amino acids. CDR3 sequence reads: CASSQAAGWGYTF. CDR3 DNA sequence: TGCGCCAGCAGCCAAGCAGCAGGGTGGGGCTACACCTTC.

The table lists this clone with a count of one. The chain employs TRBV7-6 and TRBJ1-1, with 8 bases matching TRBD1. CDR3 length: 14 amino acids. Germline V gives CDR1 SGHVS, CDR2 FNYEAQ. V gave up 5 bases and J gave up 3 bases; unmatched junction bases: 5. The CDR3 coding sequence is TGTGCCAGCAGCCGGACAGGGAGGGACACTGAAGCTTTCTTT. This encodes CASSRTGRDTEAFF.

The chain uses TRBV7-9 and TRBJ2-2; 7 bases agree with TRBD1. The CDR3 spans 14 residues. The V segment lost 5 bases and the J segment 5 bases; nucleotides outside the gene matches: 5. Germline assignment: CDR1 SEHNR and CDR2 FQNEAQ (reference sequence). Here the CDR3 reads CASSTAQGTGELFF. The CDR3 DNA is TGTGCCAGCAGCACTGCACAGGGGACCGGGGAGCTGTTTTTT.

The chain couples TRBV5-1 to TRBJ2-3; TRBD2 is a possible D gene (5 bases). CDR3 size: 16 residues. V was cut by 0 bases and J by 0 bases, with 11 bases left in between. Germline V gene sequence: CDR1 SGHRS, CDR2 YFSETQ. The CDR3 bases are TGCGCCAGCAGCTTGGGAAAGGGAGCCAGCACAGATACGCAGTATTTT. This encodes CASSLGKGASTDTQYF.

V and J are TRBV7-9 and TRBJ1-2; 10 nucleotides agree with TRBD1. V shed 5 bases, J shed 4 bases, and the junction held 13 bases outside the gene matches. The CDR3 contains 17 residues. Looked up from germline, CDR1 is SEHNR and CDR2 is FQNEAQ (reference sequence). The CDR3 bases are TGTGCCAGCAGCGGTAAGGACAGGGGGGGCACCGCCTATGGCTACACCTTC. This gives the protein CASSGKDRGGTAYGYTF.

The gene calls are TRBV27 and TRBJ2-7, with a possible D match to TRBD2 (6 bases). CDR3 length: 13 residues. CDR1 and CDR2 (germline): MNHEY, SMNVEV (reference sequence). The V gene lost 5 bases and the J gene lost 3 bases, with 11 bases spanning the gap. The CDR3 region has the DNA TGTGCCAGCAGTATCCACGGGAGCTACGAGCAGTACTTC. Protein sequence: CASSIHGSYEQYF.

This clone was counted once. J is TRBJ1-2 and V is TRBV11-1; 8 nucleotides align to TRBD1. CDR1 and CDR2 from the germline V gene are SGHAT and FQDESV (reference sequence). V lost 6 bases, J lost 4 bases, and 7 bases stayed unmatched. CDR3 length: 14 residues. The CDR3 DNA reads as TGTGCCAGCAGTAGAGGACAGGGACTCTATGGCTACACCTTC. Residues: CASSRGQGLYGYTF.

Concerning this clone: The identical CDR3 is also encoded by other nucleotide sequences in the sample. The rearrangement uses TRBV9 and TRBJ2-1, with D possibly TRBD1 on 5 matching bases. The CDR3 covers 14 residues. Between the trimmed V and J ends, which lost 0 bases and 1 base, there was a span of 5 bases. Per germline, CDR1 SGDLS and CDR2 YYNGEE. The CDR3, as DNA: TGTGCCAGCAGCGTAGAGGGGTCCTACAATGAGCAGTTCTTC. Protein sequence: CASSVEGSYNEQFF.

This chain connects TRBV4-1 to TRBJ2-2; no definite D call. Germline V gene lookup returns CDR1 MGHRA and CDR2 YSYEKL. This CDR3 spans 16 amino acids. V lost 0 bases and J lost 2, with 10 bases in between. In DNA, the CDR3 is TGCGCCAGCAGCCAAGAACCCCAGATTAACACCGGGGAGCTGTTTTTT. Its protein is CASSQEPQINTGELFF.

The rearrangement links TRBV12-5 to TRBJ2-3; TRBD2 matches at 8 bases. J was trimmed by 3 bases and V by 6 bases; bases with no gene match: 5. This CDR3 is 14 amino acids long. Germline-derived CDR1 and CDR2 are LGHNT and FRNRAP. The CDR3 reads CASGTSGRTDTQYF. The CDR3 DNA reads as TGTGCTAGTGGGACAAGCGGGAGAACAGATACGCAGTATTTT.

The chain links TRBV2 to TRBJ1-4; 9 bases line up with TRBD1. Germline V gene data show CDR1 as SNHLY and CDR2 as FYNNEI. CDR3 size: 12 residues. Trimming at V came to 6 bases and at J to 8 bases, leaving 1 base not matched to a gene. CDR3: CASRGQGEKLFF. CDR3 DNA sequence: TGTGCCAGCAGAGGACAGGGGGAAAAACTGTTTTTT.